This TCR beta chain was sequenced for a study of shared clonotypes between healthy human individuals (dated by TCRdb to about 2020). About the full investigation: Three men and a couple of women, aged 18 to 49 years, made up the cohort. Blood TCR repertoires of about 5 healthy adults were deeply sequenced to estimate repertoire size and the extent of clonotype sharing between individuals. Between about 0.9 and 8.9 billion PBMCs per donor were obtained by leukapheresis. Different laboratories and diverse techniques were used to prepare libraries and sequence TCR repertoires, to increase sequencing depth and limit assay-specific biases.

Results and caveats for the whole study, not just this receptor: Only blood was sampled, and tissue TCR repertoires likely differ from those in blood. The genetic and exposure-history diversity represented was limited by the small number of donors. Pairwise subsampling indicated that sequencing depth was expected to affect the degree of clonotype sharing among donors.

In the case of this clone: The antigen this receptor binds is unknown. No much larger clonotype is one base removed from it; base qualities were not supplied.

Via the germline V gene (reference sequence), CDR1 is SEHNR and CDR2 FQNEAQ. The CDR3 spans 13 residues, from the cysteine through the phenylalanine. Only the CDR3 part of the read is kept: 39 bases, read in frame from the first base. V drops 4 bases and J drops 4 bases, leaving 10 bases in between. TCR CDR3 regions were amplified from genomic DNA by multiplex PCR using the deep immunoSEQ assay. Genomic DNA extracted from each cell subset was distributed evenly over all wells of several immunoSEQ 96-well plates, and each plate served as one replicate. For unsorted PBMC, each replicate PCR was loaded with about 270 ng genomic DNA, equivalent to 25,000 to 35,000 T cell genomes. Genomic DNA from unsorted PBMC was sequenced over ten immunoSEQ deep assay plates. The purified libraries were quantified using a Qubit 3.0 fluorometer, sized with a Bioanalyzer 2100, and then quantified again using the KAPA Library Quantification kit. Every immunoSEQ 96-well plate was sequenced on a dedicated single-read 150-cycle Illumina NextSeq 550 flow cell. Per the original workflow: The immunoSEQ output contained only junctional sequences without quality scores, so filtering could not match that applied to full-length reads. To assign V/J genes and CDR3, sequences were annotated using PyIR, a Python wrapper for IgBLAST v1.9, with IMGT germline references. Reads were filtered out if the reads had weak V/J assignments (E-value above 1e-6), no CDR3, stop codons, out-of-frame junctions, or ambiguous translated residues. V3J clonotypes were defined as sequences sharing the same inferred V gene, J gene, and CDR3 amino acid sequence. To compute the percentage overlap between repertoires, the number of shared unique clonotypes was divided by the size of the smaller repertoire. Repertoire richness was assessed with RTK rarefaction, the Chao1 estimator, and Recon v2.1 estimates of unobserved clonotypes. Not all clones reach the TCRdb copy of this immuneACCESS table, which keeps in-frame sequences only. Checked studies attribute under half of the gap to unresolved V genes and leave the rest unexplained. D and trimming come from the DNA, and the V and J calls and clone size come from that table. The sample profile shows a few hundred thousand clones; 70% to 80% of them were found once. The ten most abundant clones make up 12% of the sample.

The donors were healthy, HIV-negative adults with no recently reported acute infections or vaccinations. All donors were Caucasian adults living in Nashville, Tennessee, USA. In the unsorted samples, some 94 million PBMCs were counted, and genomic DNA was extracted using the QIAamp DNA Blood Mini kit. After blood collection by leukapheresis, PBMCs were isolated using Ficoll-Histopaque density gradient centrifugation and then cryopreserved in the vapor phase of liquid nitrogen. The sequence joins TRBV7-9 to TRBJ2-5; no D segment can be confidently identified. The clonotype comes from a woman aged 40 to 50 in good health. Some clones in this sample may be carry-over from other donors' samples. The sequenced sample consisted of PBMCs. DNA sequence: TGTGCCAGCAGCTCACGCAGACGAGAGACCCAGTACTTC. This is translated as CASSSRRRETQYF.